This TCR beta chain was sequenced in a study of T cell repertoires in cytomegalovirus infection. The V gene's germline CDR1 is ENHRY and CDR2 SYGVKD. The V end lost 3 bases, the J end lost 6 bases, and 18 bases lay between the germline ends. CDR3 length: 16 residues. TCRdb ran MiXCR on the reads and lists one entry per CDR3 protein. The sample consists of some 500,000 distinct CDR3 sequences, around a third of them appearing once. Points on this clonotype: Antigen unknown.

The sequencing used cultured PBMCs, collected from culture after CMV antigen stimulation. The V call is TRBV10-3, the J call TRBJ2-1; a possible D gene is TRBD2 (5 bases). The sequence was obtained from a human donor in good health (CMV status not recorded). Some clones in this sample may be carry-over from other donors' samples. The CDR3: CAISESLWERSNEQFF. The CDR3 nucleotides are TGTGCCATCAGTGAAAGTTTATGGGAGAGGAGCAATGAGCAGTTCTTC.